Sequencing of this TCR beta chain was carried out in a study of T-cell memory formation after mild COVID-19. General observations from the study: The pre-infection memory compartment contained some responding clones, suggesting cross-reactive memory joined.

The sample holds many counts of this clonotype. Its target is unknown. Trimming cost V 5 bases and J 0 bases, with 10 bases left between them. CDR3 length: 14 amino acids. Germline loops: CDR1 SGHRS, CDR2 YFSETQ. Each CDR3 protein is one row after TCRdb ran MiXCR on the 5' RACE reads. The sample has just over 300,000 distinct CDR3 sequences, just under 20% seen once. The TCR comes from a man aged 18 to 29 who had mild COVID-19 (a few samples of this study predate the infection). Cell type and time point are not known. Sequences were obtained from PBMCs or a T cell subset sorted from them (not recorded which). The chain recombines TRBV5-1 with TRBJ2-3, with D perhaps being TRBD1 or TRBD2 (5 bases each). Here the CDR3 DNA reads TGCGCCAGCAGACCCGGGACCAGCACAGATACGCAGTATTTT. Translation gives CASRPGTSTDTQYF.